This TCR beta chain derives from a study of Ad26.COV2.S vaccination and SARS-CoV-2 variants. Overall study results and limits: The TCR breadth and depth analyses may have understated or missed part of the total T cell responses.

This clone was recorded a few times. The antigen is unknown. Specified treatment: 19 received Ad26.COV2.S at low or high dose, single or two shots; 5 received placebo; per-sample allocation not given. Day 63 following the first vaccine or placebo injection was when the samples were taken. Cohort 1b enrolled adults aged 18-55 years in Boston. Repertoires were generated with immunoSEQ multiplex PCR, while TCRdb's copy carries only in-frame clones and drops some. The sample carries hundreds of thousands of clones, around 90% recorded once. The sequenced sample was peripheral blood, obtained in a trial of Ad26.COV2.S vaccine versus placebo. The sequence came from a person between 18 and 65 years old who received the Ad26.COV2.S COVID-19 vaccine or a placebo.

The CDR3 spells CASSPPGSGEQYF. CDR3 bases: TGTGCCAGCTCACCGCCCGGTTCGGGCGAGCAGTACTTC. V and J are TRBV18 and TRBJ2-7; no reliable D call. Trimming cost V 3 bases and J 6 bases, with 12 bases left between them. This CDR3 region has 13 residues. The germline gives CDR1 KGHSH, CDR2 LQKENI.